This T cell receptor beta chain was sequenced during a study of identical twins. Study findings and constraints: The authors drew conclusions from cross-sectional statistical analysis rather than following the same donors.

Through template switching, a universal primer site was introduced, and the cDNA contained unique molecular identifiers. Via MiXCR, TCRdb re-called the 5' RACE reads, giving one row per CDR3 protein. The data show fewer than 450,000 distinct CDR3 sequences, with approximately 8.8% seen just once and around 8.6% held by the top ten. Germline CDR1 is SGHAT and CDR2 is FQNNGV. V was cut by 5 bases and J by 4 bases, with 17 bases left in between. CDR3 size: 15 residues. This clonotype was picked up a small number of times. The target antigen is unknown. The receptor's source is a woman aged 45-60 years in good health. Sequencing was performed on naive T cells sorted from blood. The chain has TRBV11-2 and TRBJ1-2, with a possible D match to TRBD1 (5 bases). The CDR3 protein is CASSPRGEFGYGYTF. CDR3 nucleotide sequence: TGTGCCAGCAGCCCGCGGGGGGAATTCGGCTATGGCTACACCTTC.